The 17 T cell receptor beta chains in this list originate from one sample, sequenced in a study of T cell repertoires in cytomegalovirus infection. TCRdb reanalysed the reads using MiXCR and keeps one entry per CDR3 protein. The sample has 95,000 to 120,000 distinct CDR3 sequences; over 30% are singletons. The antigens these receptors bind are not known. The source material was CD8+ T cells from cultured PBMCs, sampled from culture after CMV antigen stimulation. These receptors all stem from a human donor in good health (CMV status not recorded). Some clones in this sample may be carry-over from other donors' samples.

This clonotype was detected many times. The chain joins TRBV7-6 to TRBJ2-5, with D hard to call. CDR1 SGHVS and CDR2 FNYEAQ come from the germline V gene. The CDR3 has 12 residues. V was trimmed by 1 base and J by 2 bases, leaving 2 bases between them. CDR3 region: CASSLEQETQYF. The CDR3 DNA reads TGTGCCAGCAGCTTAGAGCAAGAGACCCAGTACTTC.

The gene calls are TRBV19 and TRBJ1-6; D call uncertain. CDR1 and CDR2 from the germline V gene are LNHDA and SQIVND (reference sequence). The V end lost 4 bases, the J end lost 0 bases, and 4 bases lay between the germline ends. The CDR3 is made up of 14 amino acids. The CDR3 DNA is TGTGCCAGTAGTAAGCCCTCCTATAATTCACCCCTCCACTTT. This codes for CASSKPSYNSPLHF.

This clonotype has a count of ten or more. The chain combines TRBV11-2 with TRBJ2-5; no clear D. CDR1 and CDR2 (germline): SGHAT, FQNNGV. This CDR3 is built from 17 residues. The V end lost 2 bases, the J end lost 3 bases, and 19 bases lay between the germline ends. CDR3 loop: CASSLFRTINQKETQYF. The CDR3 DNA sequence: TGTGCCAGCAGCTTATTTAGAACAATCAACCAGAAAGAGACCCAGTACTTC. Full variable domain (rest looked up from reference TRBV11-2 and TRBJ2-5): EAGVAQSPRYKIIEKRQSVAFWCNPISGHATLYWYQQILGQGPKLLIQFQNNGVVDDSQLPKDRFSAERLKGVDSTLKIQPAKLEDSAVYLCASSLFRTINQKETQYFGPGTRLLVL.

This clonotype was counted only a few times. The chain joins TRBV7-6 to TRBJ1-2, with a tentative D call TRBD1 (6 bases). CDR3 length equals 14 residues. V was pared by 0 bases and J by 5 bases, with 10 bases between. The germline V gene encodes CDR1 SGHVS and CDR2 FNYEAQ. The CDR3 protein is CASSLAAGEYGYTF. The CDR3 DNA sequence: TGTGCCAGCAGCTTAGCGGCAGGGGAGTATGGCTACACCTTC.

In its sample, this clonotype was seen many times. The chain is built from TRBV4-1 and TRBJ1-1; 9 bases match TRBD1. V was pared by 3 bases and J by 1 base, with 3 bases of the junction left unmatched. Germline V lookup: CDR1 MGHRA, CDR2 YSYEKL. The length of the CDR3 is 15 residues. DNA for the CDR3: TGCGCCAGCAGCCAGGACAGGGGCGCGAACACTGAAGCTTTCTTT. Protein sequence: CASSQDRGANTEAFF.

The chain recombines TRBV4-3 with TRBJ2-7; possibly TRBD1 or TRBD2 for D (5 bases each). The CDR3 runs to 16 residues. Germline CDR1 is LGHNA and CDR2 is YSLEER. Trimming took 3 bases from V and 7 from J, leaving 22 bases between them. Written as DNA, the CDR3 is TGCGCCAGCAGCCAGACTCCGGACATCCTATGGGGGGAGCAGTACTTC. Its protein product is CASSQTPDILWGEQYF.

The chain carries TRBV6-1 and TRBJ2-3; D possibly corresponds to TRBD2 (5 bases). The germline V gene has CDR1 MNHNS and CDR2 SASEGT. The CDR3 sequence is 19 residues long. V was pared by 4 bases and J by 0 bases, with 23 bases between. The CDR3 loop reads CASSVPPWTLEYSTDTQYF. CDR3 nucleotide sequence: TGTGCCAGCAGTGTACCACCCTGGACTCTAGAATATAGCACAGATACGCAGTATTTT.

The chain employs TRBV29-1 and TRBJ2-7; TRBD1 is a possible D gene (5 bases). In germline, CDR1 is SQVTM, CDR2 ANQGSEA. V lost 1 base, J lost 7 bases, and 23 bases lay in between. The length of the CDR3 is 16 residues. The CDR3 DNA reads TGCAGCGTTGAAGGTGTGGGGCTTCTCCTACCTGGGGAGCAGTACTTC. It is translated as CSVEGVGLLLPGEQYF.

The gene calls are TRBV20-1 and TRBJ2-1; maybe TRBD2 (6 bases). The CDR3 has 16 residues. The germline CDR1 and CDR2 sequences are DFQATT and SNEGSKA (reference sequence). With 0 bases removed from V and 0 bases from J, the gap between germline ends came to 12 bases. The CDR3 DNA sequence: TGCAGTGCTAGAGATCGAGACGGGAGCTCCTACAATGAGCAGTTCTTC. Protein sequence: CSARDRDGSSYNEQFF.

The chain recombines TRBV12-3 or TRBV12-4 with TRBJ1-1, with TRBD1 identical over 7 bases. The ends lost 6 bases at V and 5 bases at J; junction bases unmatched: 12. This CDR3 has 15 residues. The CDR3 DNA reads TGTGCCAGCAGGAGCCCCCAGACAGGGTGGACTGAAGCTTTCTTT. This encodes CASRSPQTGWTEAFF.

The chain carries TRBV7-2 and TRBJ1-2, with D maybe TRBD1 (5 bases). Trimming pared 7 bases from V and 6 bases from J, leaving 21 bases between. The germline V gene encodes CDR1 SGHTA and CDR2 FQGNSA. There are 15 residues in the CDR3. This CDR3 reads CASTLHGTPRHGYTF. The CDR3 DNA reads TGTGCCAGCACCCTCCACGGGACGCCGAGACATGGCTACACCTTC.

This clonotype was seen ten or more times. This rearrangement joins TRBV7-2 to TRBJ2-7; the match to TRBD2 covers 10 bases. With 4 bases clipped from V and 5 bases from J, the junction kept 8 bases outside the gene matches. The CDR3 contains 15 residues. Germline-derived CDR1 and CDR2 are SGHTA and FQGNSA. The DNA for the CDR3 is TGTGCCAGCAGCTCCCTTCCCCTAGCGGGGGACGAGCAGTACTTC. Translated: CASSSLPLAGDEQYF.

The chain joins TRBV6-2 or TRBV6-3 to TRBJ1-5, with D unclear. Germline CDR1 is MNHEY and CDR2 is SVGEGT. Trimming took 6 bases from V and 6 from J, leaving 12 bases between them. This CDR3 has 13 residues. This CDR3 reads CASSPGPIQPQHF. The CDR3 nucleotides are TGTGCCAGCAGCCCCGGCCCGATTCAGCCCCAGCATTTT.

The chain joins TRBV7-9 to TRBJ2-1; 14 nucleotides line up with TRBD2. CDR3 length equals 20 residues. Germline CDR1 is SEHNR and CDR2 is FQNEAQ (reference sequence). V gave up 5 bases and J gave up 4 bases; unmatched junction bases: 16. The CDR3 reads CASSAGLAGGPLSPYNEQFF. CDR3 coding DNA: TGTGCCAGCAGCGCAGGACTAGCGGGGGGCCCTTTGAGCCCGTACAATGAGCAGTTCTTC.

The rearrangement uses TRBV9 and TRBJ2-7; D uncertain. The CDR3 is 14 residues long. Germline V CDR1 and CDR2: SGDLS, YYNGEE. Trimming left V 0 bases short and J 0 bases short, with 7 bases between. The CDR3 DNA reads TGTGCCAGCAGCGTAGATGTGCACTCCTACGAGCAGTACTTC. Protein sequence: CASSVDVHSYEQYF.

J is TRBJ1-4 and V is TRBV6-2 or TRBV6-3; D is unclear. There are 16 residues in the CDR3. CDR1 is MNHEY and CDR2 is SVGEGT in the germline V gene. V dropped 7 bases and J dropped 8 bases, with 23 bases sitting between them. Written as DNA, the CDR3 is TGTGCCAGCACCAAGTCCGTCGGGGATTTCAGGGAAAAACTGTTTTTT. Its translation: CASTKSVGDFREKLFF.

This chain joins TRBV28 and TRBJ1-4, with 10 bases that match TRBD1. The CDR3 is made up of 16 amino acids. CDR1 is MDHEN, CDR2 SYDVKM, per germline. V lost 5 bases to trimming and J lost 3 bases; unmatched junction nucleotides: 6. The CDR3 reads CASSHGTGVPNEKLFF. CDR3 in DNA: TGTGCCAGCAGTCATGGGACAGGGGTACCTAATGAAAAACTGTTTTTT.